This is a list of T cell receptor beta chains from one sample in a study of T cells in localized non-small cell lung cancer. The data were produced by immunoSEQ multiplex PCR, yet TCRdb's version contains in-frame clones alone and is incomplete. The data show under 100,000 clones, around 90% seen once. Sequenced material: peripheral blood, taken before any cancer treatment. Receptors were obtained from a woman aged 35 to 70 with stage I squamous cell lung carcinoma. Both conserved end residues are part of each CDR3. Expanded clones are given a class, and other clones once, few, many or no size at all.

v_gene	abundance	j_gene	CDR3aa
TRBV4-1	.	TRBJ1-4	CASSQSPGGNEKLFF
TRBV6-5	.	TRBJ1-6	CASKVRDTGSPLHF
TRBV9	.	TRBJ2-3	CASSVEDVSNTQYF
TRBV6-1	once	TRBJ2-3	CASRAGNTDTQYF
TRBV11-1	.	TRBJ1-2	CASSLSGDGYTF
TRBV6-4	.	TRBJ2-1	CASGQLAGANNEQFF
TRBV7-9	.	TRBJ2-7	CASSLGDRGRGDEQYF
TRBV2	.	TRBJ2-5	CASSRDRGQTETQYF
TRBV29-1	.	TRBJ2-1	CSVEDLGSEQFF
TRBV7-9	.	TRBJ1-3	CASSLTSSGNTIYF
TRBV11-2	.	TRBJ2-5	CASSLAGTSVQETQYF
TRBV5-1	.	TRBJ2-5	CASSFSKPGETQYF
TRBV5-1	.	TRBJ1-1	CASSYSGVGEAFF
TRBV19	.	TRBJ1-3	CASSQGFSGNTIYF
TRBV7-2	few	TRBJ2-4	CASSSGGRGRGIQYF
TRBV2	.	TRBJ1-1	CASSVRQGVNTEAFF
TRBV25-1	.	TRBJ1-5	CASPSTVPGGNQPQHF
TRBV29-1	few	TRBJ2-3	CSAQTVRSTDTQYF
TRBV11-2	.	TRBJ2-3	CASSFAGGPGADTQYF
TRBV5-5	once	TRBJ1-5	CASSEGTPTQPQHF
TRBV6-1	.	TRBJ1-1	CASSERKAGRTEAFF
TRBV19	.	TRBJ2-2	CASSIRGQLSGELFF
TRBV19	.	TRBJ2-7	CASSMAGFGEQYF
TRBV11-1	once	TRBJ2-1	CASSLAYGGRLNNEQFF
TRBV7-3	once	TRBJ1-1	CASSLYGRNTEAFF
TRBV11-2	once	TRBJ2-5	CASSLDGQETQYF
TRBV18	.	TRBJ2-5	CASSPRALKETQYF
TRBV5-1	.	TRBJ1-1	CASSLEGYAFF
TRBV5-4	.	TRBJ2-5	CASSLEGPRETQYF
TRBV6-6	.	TRBJ1-3	CASSPGGVGNTIYF
TRBV27	.	TRBJ2-3	CASRRTGARTDTQYF
TRBV4-1	.	TRBJ1-1	CASSQGAGAAFF
TRBV19	once	TRBJ1-1	CASTSPQSNTEAFF
TRBV11-1	.	TRBJ2-5	CASRARRTVQETQYF
TRBV30	once	TRBJ1-2	CAWSVLQYGYTF
TRBV15	.	TRBJ1-6	CATSPDSRSPLHF
TRBV19	.	TRBJ1-1	CASSIVAGLRLGTEAFF
TRBV30	.	TRBJ1-2	CAWSSGSKVYGYTF
TRBV19	.	TRBJ1-2	CASRRQGHGYTF
TRBV5-1	.	TRBJ2-3	CASSGGLANAVDTQYF